This T cell receptor (beta chain) is from a study of Graves' ophthalmopathy and Graves' hyperthyroidism. Study in general: Peripheral blood samples were taken at initial diagnosis, before any treatment.

This CDR3 has 14 residues. The V end was cut by 7 bases, the J end by 1 base, with 13 bases between. Scientists amplified the TCR beta CDR3 regions from RNA transcripts. HTBI primers served in a first-round RT-PCR, which a second-round multiplex PCR followed. TCRdb re-called the multiplex PCR reads with MiXCR, one entry per CDR3 protein. The sample shows more than 150,000 distinct CDR3 sequences, roughly 37% of them seen only once. The chain recombines TRBV12-3 or TRBV12-4 with TRBJ1-1; weak D call: TRBD1 (6 bases). The receptor was derived from a woman aged 35 to 49 with Graves' ophthalmopathy. Material: peripheral blood. CDR3 sequence reads: CASTQEGENTEAFF. For the CDR3, the DNA is TGTGCCAGCACCCAAGAGGGGGAGAACACTGAAGCTTTCTTT.